The T cell receptor (beta chain) described here comes from a study of shared clonotypes between healthy human individuals. The study's findings and limits: In general, naive subsets displayed greater estimated richness than memory subsets did.

The germline gives CDR1 MGHRA, CDR2 YSYEKL. The CDR3 totals 13 residues. The ends were cut back, 1 base at V and 4 bases at J, with 8 bases in the middle. Sorted-subset replicate PCRs used 150 to 200 ng DNA, about 30,000 T cell genomes. Sequencing used immunoSEQ multiplex PCR; TCRdb keeps in-frame clones, though not all of them. Counted here are 90,000 to 150,000 clones, approximately 70% occurring once; the ten biggest clones make up 24%. As regards this clone: Its antigen is unknown.

The TCR originated in a woman in her twenties or thirties in good health. This chain links TRBV4-1 with TRBJ2-7, with D uncertain. Input material: memory CD8+ T cells sorted from blood. Subset denoted: CD45RO+ cells pooled with CCR7-negative TemRA cells. The chain's CDR3 is CASSQGTLYEQYF. The CDR3 DNA reads TGCGCCAGCAGCCAAGGAACACTTTACGAGCAGTACTTC.